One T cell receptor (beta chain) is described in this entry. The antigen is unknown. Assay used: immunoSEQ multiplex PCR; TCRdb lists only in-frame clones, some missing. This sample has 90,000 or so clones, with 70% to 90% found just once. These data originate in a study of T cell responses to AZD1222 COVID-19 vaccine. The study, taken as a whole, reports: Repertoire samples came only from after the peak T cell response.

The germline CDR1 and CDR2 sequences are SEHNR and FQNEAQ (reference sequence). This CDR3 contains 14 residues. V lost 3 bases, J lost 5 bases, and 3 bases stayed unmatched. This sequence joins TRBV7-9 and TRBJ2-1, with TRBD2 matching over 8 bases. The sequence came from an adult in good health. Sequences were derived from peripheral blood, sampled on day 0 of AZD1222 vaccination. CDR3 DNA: TGTGCCAGCAGCTTGGCGGGGGGTAACAATGAGCAGTTCTTC. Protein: CASSLAGGNNEQFF.